This T cell receptor (beta chain) was documented in a study of cytomegalovirus exposure and HLA in healthy donors. Study overall: Ancestry clustering placed 70% to 90% of approximately 370 genotyped donors in the Caucasian-associated cluster.

With 60 Vbeta and 13 Jbeta primers, the PCR was carried out. The table came from immunoSEQ multiplex PCR; TCRdb's copy has only in-frame clones and leaves some out. The data contain around 91,000 clones, roughly 80% of them singletons. Concerning this clone itself: The antigen is not known.

The study's findings and limits: As a later analysis revealed, the rate of TCR association differed by HLA locus, with DRB1 most and HLA-C fewest. Most TCR sequences were seen very rarely across donors, but some public TCRs occurred in many. Donor immune exposure was known only as CMV serostatus.

V was clipped by 6 bases and J by 2 bases, with 15 bases between them. CDR1 is LNHDA and CDR2 is SQIVND in the germline V gene (reference sequence). CDR3 length equals 15 residues. The sequencing input was PBMCs. The source of this sequence is a woman aged 40 to 50 in good health and CMV-seropositive. The chain couples TRBV19 to TRBJ2-3; D ambiguous. DNA of the CDR3: TGTGCCAGTAGCCTGACAAAAGCCATCACAGATACGCAGTATTTT. It specifies CASSLTKAITDTQYF.